The 21 T cell receptor beta chains listed next were all sequenced from one sample in a study of HIV-infected patients and healthy controls. No cell fractionation was done, so the repertoire covers all unsorted peripheral blood T cells. Reverse transcription used around 500 ng RNA and constant-region primers for alpha and beta. Separate chain-specific third strand synthesis with multiplexing indices produced the alpha and beta libraries. One entry per CDR3 protein results from TCRdb running MiXCR on the 5' RACE reads. The sample yields around 16,000 distinct CDR3 sequences, under 10% seen once. Sequencing was done on a sample of blood. These receptors originate from an adult in good health.

Sample share makes this clonotype medium-sized. The J gene is TRBJ2-3, the V gene TRBV28; 13 positions match TRBD2. Unmatched junction bases numbered 1, after V lost 4 bases and J lost 3 bases. CDR1 is MDHEN, CDR2 SYDVKM, per germline. The CDR3 totals 15 residues. CDR3 nucleotide sequence: TGTGCCAGCAGTTCGGGACTAGCGGGGACAGATACGCAGTATTTT. Amino acid sequence: CASSSGLAGTDTQYF.

This clonotype was counted ten times or more. The gene calls are TRBV4-1 and TRBJ1-4; D not certain. The CDR3 totals 13 residues. Trimming pared 3 bases from V and 7 bases from J, leaving 9 bases between. Germline V CDR1 and CDR2: MGHRA, YSYEKL. CDR3 residues: CASSQLRSEKLFF. CDR3 DNA: TGCGCCAGCAGCCAGCTGAGGAGTGAAAAACTGTTTTTT.

The gene calls are TRBV11-2 and TRBJ2-3; 10 bases agree with TRBD2. Germline V CDR1 and CDR2: SGHAT, FQNNGV. The trim removed 4 bases at V and 8 bases at J, leaving 9 bases unmatched. The CDR3 sequence is 15 residues long. The DNA for the CDR3 is TGTGCCAGCAGCTCCGCTAGCGGGAGAGGGGTTACGCAGTATTTT. It yields the protein CASSSASGRGVTQYF.

This clonotype was found many times. This chain joins TRBV15 and TRBJ2-6; D ambiguous. Trimming removed 3 bases from V and 0 bases from J, with 12 bases in between. CDR1 and CDR2 from the germline V gene are LNHNV and YYDKDF (reference sequence). The CDR3 is made up of 17 amino acids. The CDR3 protein is CATSSGIDHSGANVLTF. CDR3 DNA: TGTGCCACCAGCAGCGGAATCGACCACTCTGGGGCCAACGTCCTGACTTTC.

Many counts were recorded for this clonotype. CDR3 in DNA: TGTGCCAGCAGCCGCCTTCAAGAGACCCAGTACTTC. Translated, it gives CASSRLQETQYF. V usage is TRBV6-2 or TRBV6-3 and J usage is TRBJ2-5; D ambiguous. V was pared by 6 bases and J by 2 bases, with 7 bases between. The CDR3 extends over 12 amino acids. Germline CDR1 reads MNHEY; CDR2 reads SVGEGT.

The sample holds many counts of this clonotype. The chain is built from TRBV5-1 and TRBJ1-5; TRBD1 aligns across 7 bases. CDR1 is SGHRS, CDR2 YFSETQ, per germline. This CDR3 has 15 amino acids. The V and J ends lost 0 bases and 7 bases, in that order; junction bases with no gene match: 7. The CDR3 reads CASSLEGGEHQPQHF. CDR3 nucleotides: TGCGCCAGCAGCTTGGAAGGGGGCGAGCACCAGCCCCAGCATTTT.

At least ten counts were recorded for this clonotype. V and J are TRBV7-9 and TRBJ2-5, with 7 bases matching TRBD1. This CDR3 contains 14 residues. Trimming at V came to 5 bases and at J to 4 bases, leaving 7 bases not matched to a gene. Germline-derived CDR1 and CDR2 are SEHNR and FQNEAQ (reference sequence). CDR3 in DNA: TGTGCCAGCAGCCCCAAGAGGGGGCTAGAGACCCAGTACTTC. It specifies CASSPKRGLETQYF.

Within the sample, this clonotype is medium-sized. This chain joins TRBV9 and TRBJ2-7; 11 bases match TRBD1. The length of the CDR3 is 15 residues. Germline lookup yields CDR1 SGDLS and CDR2 YYNGEE. The J segment lost 4 bases and the V segment lost 3 bases, leaving 6 bases of the junction unmatched. The CDR3 sequence: CASSADRGPGYEQYF. CDR3 coding DNA: TGTGCCAGCAGCGCGGACAGGGGGCCTGGTTACGAGCAGTACTTC.

This clonotype has a handful of counts. The rearrangement uses TRBV20-1 and TRBJ2-5; either TRBD1 or TRBD2 may fit D (5 bases each). The CDR3 spans 16 residues. Looked up from germline, CDR1 is DFQATT and CDR2 is SNEGSKA (reference sequence). Trimming took off 2 bases at V and 5 bases at J, with 21 bases between the two ends. CDR3 amino acids: CSARLLRDVQGETQYF. CDR3 nucleotide sequence: TGCAGTGCTAGACTACTCCGGGACGTCCAAGGGGAGACCCAGTACTTC.

In this sample, this clonotype turned up many times. The V gene is TRBV20-1, the J gene TRBJ2-3, with D tentatively TRBD2 (5 bases). From germline, CDR1 is DFQATT and CDR2 SNEGSKA (reference sequence). CDR3 size: 15 residues. The V end lost 0 bases, the J end lost 0 bases, and 10 bases lay between the germline ends. The CDR3 here is CSARDPAASTDTQYF. The DNA of the CDR3 is TGCAGTGCTAGAGATCCAGCGGCTAGCACAGATACGCAGTATTTT.

In its sample, this clonotype was seen many times. The chain combines TRBV6-2 or TRBV6-3 with TRBJ2-2, with TRBD1 as a possible D gene (6 bases). There are 23 residues in the CDR3. V shed 2 bases and J shed 0 bases, with 31 bases lying between them. Germline V gives CDR1 MNHEY, CDR2 SVGEGT. CDR3 region: CASSYRIDLQGSAIKPNTGELFF. CDR3 in DNA: TGTGCCAGCAGTTACAGAATAGACCTACAGGGTTCCGCGATAAAGCCGAACACCGGGGAGCTGTTTTTT.

This clonotype came up many times. The chain combines TRBV7-2 with TRBJ2-1; D gene unclear. The CDR3 has 14 amino acids. Germline CDR1 is SGHTA and CDR2 is FQGNSA. V lost 2 bases, J lost 6 bases, and 11 bases lay in between. The CDR3 region has the DNA TGTGCCAGCAGCTTAAGCGTCCGGCCCAATGAGCAGTTCTTC. Protein sequence: CASSLSVRPNEQFF.

This clonotype appeared many times. This chain uses TRBV20-1 with TRBJ2-2; TRBD2 aligns across 8 bases. The CDR3 has 17 residues. Unmatched junction bases numbered 11, after V lost 3 bases and J lost 2 bases. From germline, CDR1 is DFQATT and CDR2 SNEGSKA (reference sequence). The CDR3 region has the DNA TGCAGTGCTAGCCGTACTAGCGGAGGGGTTAACACCGGGGAGCTGTTTTTT. Its translation is CSASRTSGGVNTGELFF.

This clonotype was recorded many times. The V and J genes are TRBV20-1 and TRBJ2-1; 9 bases map to TRBD2. Trimming took 5 bases from V and 4 from J; bases not matched to a gene: 12. Germline CDR1 reads DFQATT; CDR2 reads SNEGSKA (reference sequence). The length of the CDR3 is 16 residues. CDR3 region: CSAPRIIAGAYNEQFF. The DNA for the CDR3 is TGCAGTGCTCCCCGGATAATAGCGGGAGCTTACAATGAGCAGTTCTTC.

At least ten counts were recorded for this clonotype. This chain joins TRBV19 and TRBJ2-7, with 8 bases identical to TRBD2. Germline V gene lookup returns CDR1 LNHDA and CDR2 SQIVND (reference sequence). The CDR3 runs 14 residues. V was clipped by 6 bases and J by 2 bases; unmatched bases: 6. CDR3 nucleotide sequence: TGTGCCAGTAGGAAAAGCGGGGGAGCCTACGAGCAGTACTTC. Amino acids: CASRKSGGAYEQYF.

This clonotype showed up many times. The chain is built from TRBV5-1 and TRBJ2-2, with 8 bases lining up with TRBD1. This CDR3 comprises 16 residues. The germline V gene encodes CDR1 SGHRS and CDR2 YFSETQ. After removal of 7 bases from V and 6 bases from J, the junction contained 14 bases not matched to a gene. CDR3 residues: CASRGISSGGPGELFF. CDR3 DNA sequence: TGCGCCAGCCGGGGGATTTCTTCAGGGGGCCCCGGGGAGCTGTTTTTT. Looking up the rest from reference TRBV5-1 and TRBJ2-2 gives the full variable domain: KAGVTQTPRYLIKTRGQQVTLSCSPISGHRSVSWYQQTPGQGLQFLFEYFSETQRNKGNFPGRFSGRQFSNSRSEMNVSTLELGDSALYLCASRGISSGGPGELFFGEGSRLTVL.

This clonotype was counted at least ten times. The gene calls are TRBV7-8 and TRBJ1-5; no definite D call. The CDR3 totals 15 residues. The V gene lost 1 base and the J gene lost 0 bases, with 7 bases spanning the gap. Looked up from germline, CDR1 is SGHVS and CDR2 is FQNEAQ. The CDR3, as DNA: TGTGCCAGCAGCTTAGATCGGGGTAGCAATCAGCCCCAGCATTTT. Translated: CASSLDRGSNQPQHF.

This clonotype was recorded many times. This chain uses TRBV6-1 with TRBJ1-5, with D maybe TRBD1 (6 bases). Germline V CDR1 and CDR2: MNHNS, SASEGT. Trimming took 4 bases from V and 1 from J, leaving 11 bases between them. The CDR3 is 15 amino acids. CDR3 nucleotides: TGTGCCAGCAGTGCCCAGACAGGCAGCAATCAGCCCCAGCATTTT. It translates to CASSAQTGSNQPQHF.

By share of the sample, this clonotype is medium-sized. The rearrangement joins TRBV23-1 to TRBJ1-5; 12 positions agree with TRBD1. TRBV23-1 is classed as an ORF, of uncertain function. With V trimmed by 2 bases and J by 2 bases, 4 bases remained unmatched. The CDR3 has 17 amino acids. The CDR3 sequence is CASSQGTGGVCNQPQHF. CDR3 in DNA: TGCGCCAGCAGTCAAGGGACAGGGGGCGTTTGCAATCAGCCCCAGCATTTT.

By share, this clonotype counts as medium-sized. This chain joins TRBV18 and TRBJ2-7; no clear D. CDR1 is KGHSH and CDR2 is LQKENI in the germline V gene. The CDR3 is made up of 15 amino acids. V shed 3 bases and J shed 3 bases, with 15 bases lying between them. The CDR3 region is CASSPENRSFYEQYF. CDR3 sequence (DNA): TGTGCCAGCTCACCTGAAAACCGCAGCTTCTACGAGCAGTACTTC.

This clonotype came up many times. The chain couples TRBV10-3 to TRBJ1-5; D possibly corresponds to TRBD1 (6 bases). V lost 4 bases and J lost 7, with 14 bases in between. The V gene's germline CDR1 is ENHRY and CDR2 SYGVKD. CDR3 length: 14 residues. The CDR3 DNA sequence: TGTGCCATCAGTGGTCAGGGGCAAGGGCAGCCCCAGCATTTT. It is translated as CAISGQGQGQPQHF.